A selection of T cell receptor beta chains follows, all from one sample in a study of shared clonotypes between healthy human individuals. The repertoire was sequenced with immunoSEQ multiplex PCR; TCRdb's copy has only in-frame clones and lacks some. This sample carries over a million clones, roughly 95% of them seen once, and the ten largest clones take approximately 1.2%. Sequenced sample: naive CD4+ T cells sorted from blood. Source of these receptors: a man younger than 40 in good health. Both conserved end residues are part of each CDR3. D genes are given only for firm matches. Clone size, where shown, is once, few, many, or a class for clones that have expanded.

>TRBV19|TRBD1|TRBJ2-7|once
TGTGCCAGTAATCAGGACAGGCGGTACGAGCAGTACTTC
CASNQDRRYEQYF
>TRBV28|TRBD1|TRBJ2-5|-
TGTGCCAGCAGTTTAATAAGGGACAGGGGGATTCCGAAAGAGACCCAGTACTTC
CASSLIRDRGIPKETQYF
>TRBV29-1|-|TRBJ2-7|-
TGCAGCGTTCGGGCTGCTGGGTACGAGCAGTACTTC
CSVRAAGYEQYF
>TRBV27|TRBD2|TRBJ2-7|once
TGTGCCAGCAGTTATGGCGGGAGGACCTCCTACGAGCAGTACTTC
CASSYGGRTSYEQYF
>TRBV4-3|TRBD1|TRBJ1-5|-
TGCGCCAGCAGCCAAGAGTTTACAGGGGGCAATCAGCCCCAGCATTTT
CASSQEFTGGNQPQHF
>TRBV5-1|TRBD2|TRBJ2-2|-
TGCGCCAGCAGGGGACTAGCGGGGAACACCGGGGAGCTGTTTTTT
CASRGLAGNTGELFF
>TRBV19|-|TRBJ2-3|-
TGTGCCAGTAGTATACTACCGGAGATAAGCACAGATACGCAGTATTTT
CASSILPEISTDTQYF
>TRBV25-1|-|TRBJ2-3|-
TGTGCCAGCAGTGAAGTAGGGAGGGATACGCAGTATTTT
CASSEVGRDTQYF
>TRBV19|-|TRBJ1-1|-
TGTGCCAGTAGTATCCGTTGGAACACTGAAGCTTTCTTT
CASSIRWNTEAFF
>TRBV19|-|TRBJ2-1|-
TGTGCCAGTAGTATCGGATGGGAGAGGATGAATGAGCAGTTCTTC
CASSIGWERMNEQFF
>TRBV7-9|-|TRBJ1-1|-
TGTGCCAGCAGCCCCCGGGTCCTAGCGAACACTGAAGCTTTCTTT
CASSPRVLANTEAFF
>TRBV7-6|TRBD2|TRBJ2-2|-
TGTGCCAGCAGTGGACTAGCGGGAGCGAAAACCGGGGAGCTGTTTTTT
CASSGLAGAKTGELFF
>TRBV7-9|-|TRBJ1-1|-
TGTGCCAGCAGCTTATCAAGGCCGGCGGGCTTAAACACTGAAGCTTTCTTT
CASSLSRPAGLNTEAFF
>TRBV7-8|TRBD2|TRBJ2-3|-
TGTGCCAGCAGCCCCCGAGCTAGCGGGAGATCTAGCACAGATACGCAGTATTTT
CASSPRASGRSSTDTQYF
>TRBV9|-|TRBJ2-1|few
TGTGCCAGCAGCGAGGAGGGACCCACTTACAATGAGCAGTTCTTC
CASSEEGPTYNEQFF
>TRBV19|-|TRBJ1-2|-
TGTGCCAGTAAACCCCCCCGGAGTAACTATGGCTACACCTTC
CASKPPRSNYGYTF
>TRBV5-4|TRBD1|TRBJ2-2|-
TGTGCCAGCAGCCAGGGACAGGGCGAAAACACCGGGGAGCTGTTTTTT
CASSQGQGENTGELFF
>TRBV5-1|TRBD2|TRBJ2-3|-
TGCGCCAGCAGCTTGGGGACTAGCGGGAAAAGGGGCACAGATACGCAGTATTTT
CASSLGTSGKRGTDTQYF
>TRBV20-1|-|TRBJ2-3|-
TGCAGTGCCAGCGACAGAGATACGCAGTATTTT
CSASDRDTQYF
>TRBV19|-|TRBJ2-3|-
TGTGCCAGTAGTATGGTCCGGGGCACAGATACGCAGTATTTT
CASSMVRGTDTQYF
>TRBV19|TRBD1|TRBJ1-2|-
TGTGCCAGTAGTGATAAAGGACAGGGCCACTATGGCTACACCTTC
CASSDKGQGHYGYTF
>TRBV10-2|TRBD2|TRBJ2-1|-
TGCGCCAGCAGTGATATACGGGGTCGTAGCCTAGCGGGAGTCAGGGAGCAGTTCTTC
CASSDIRGRSLAGVREQFF
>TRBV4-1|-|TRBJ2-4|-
TGCGCCAGCAGCCAAGATCACGTCGAGCGCATAGCCAAAAACATTCAGTACTTC
CASSQDHVERIAKNIQYF